Listed below are T cell receptor beta chains from one sample, sequenced in a study of T cell responses to AZD1222 COVID-19 vaccine. Repertoires were generated with immunoSEQ multiplex PCR, while TCRdb's copy carries only in-frame clones and drops some. The table includes fewer than 70,000 clones, 80% detected once. Here the sequenced sample was peripheral blood, taken 28 days after the second AZD1222 dose. The receptors originated from an adult who received the AZD1222 COVID-19 vaccine. The CDR3 runs from the conserved cysteine through the conserved F or W. The order of the fields is V gene, J gene, clone size, D gene, CDR3 protein, CDR3 DNA. A D gene is named only where the DNA matches it firmly. Expanded clones get a size class; other rows say once, few or many, or leave the size out.

TRBV5-6	TRBJ1-2	-	-	CASSLEQQGYGYTF	TGTGCCAGCAGCTTGGAACAACAGGGCTATGGCTACACCTTC
TRBV6-5	TRBJ2-3	-	-	CASIYGWGSTDTQYF	TGTGCCAGCATCTACGGGTGGGGAAGCACAGATACGCAGTATTTT
TRBV28	TRBJ1-2	-	-	CASMGLGGYYGYTF	TGTGCCAGCATGGGGTTGGGGGGTTATTATGGCTACACCTTC
TRBV18	TRBJ2-7	once	-	CASSPRLNEQYF	TGTGCCAGCTCACCTCGACTTAACGAGCAGTACTTC
TRBV2	TRBJ1-4	-	TRBD1	CASRFEDRGGEKLFF	TGTGCCAGCAGATTCGAGGACAGGGGAGGTGAAAAACTGTTTTTT
TRBV27	TRBJ2-7	-	-	CASSPRVVSEGEQYF	TGTGCCAGCAGTCCCAGGGTCGTTTCGGAGGGGGAGCAGTACTTC
TRBV10-1	TRBJ2-3	-	-	CASSEDPDTQYF	TGCGCCAGCAGTGAAGACCCAGATACGCAGTATTTT
TRBV11-3	TRBJ1-6	-	-	CASSVYGNSPLHF	TGTGCCAGCAGCGTATACGGGAATTCACCCCTCCACTTT
TRBV2	TRBJ1-3	-	TRBD1	CASSAGGNSGNTIYF	TGTGCCAGCAGTGCAGGGGGCAATAGTGGAAACACCATATATTTT
TRBV19	TRBJ2-3	-	TRBD2	CASKRAGGTDTQYF	TGTGCCAGTAAAAGAGCGGGGGGGACAGATACGCAGTATTTT
TRBV10-2	TRBJ1-6	-	-	CASRDEVRVHSPLHF	TGCGCCAGCAGAGACGAAGTCAGGGTGCACTCACCCCTCCACTTT